This T cell receptor (beta chain) is drawn from a study of blood T cell repertoires in COVID-19. About the research overall: T cells, B-cell-depleted T cells, or PBMCs provided the cDNA or gDNA that served as material.

Libraries were prepared by immunoSEQ multiplex PCR; TCRdb keeps only in-frame clonotypes and omits some of them. The table shows 300,000 to 400,000 clones, with approximately 90% occurring only once. This CDR3 is built from 16 residues. CDR1 is LGHDT and CDR2 is YNNKEL in the germline V gene (reference sequence). V lost 0 bases and J 0 bases, leaving 8 bases between the germline ends. Assignments of participants to cohorts depended upon their own reported clinical history. Sequenced input: PBMCs or T cells enriched from blood (not recorded which). The chain recombines TRBV3-1 (or the pseudogene TRBV3-2) with TRBJ2-2; D is undetermined. The TCR comes from a woman aged 18-30 years who had recovered from COVID-19. As DNA, the CDR3 is TGTGCCAGCAGCCAAGATCGCCTATCGAACACCGGGGAGCTGTTTTTT. Its protein is CASSQDRLSNTGELFF.